A single sample is the source of the 27 T cell receptor beta chains below, sequenced in a study of CD8 T cells in ankylosing spondylitis. TCRdb reprocessed the 5' RACE reads with MiXCR, giving one entry per CDR3 protein. The table has 200,000 to 300,000 distinct CDR3 sequences, 9.5% to 12% seen once. Sequencing was performed on blood, either unsorted or a sorted T cell fraction (not recorded which). The receptors were gathered from a male donor with ankylosing spondylitis or in good health (not recorded which).

This clonotype was seen only a few times. The V gene is TRBV5-1, the J gene TRBJ2-3; no definite D call. CDR1 SGHRS and CDR2 YFSETQ come from the germline V gene. This CDR3 spans 14 amino acids. V lost 0 bases and J lost 1, with 6 bases in between. DNA of the CDR3: TGCGCCAGCAGCTTGGTGGTCCGCACAGATACGCAGTATTTT. Translating gives CASSLVVRTDTQYF.

At least ten counts were recorded for this clonotype. The chain uses TRBV20-1 and TRBJ2-1, with 8 bases matching TRBD2. The length of the CDR3 is 15 residues. V was pared by 4 bases and J by 1 base, with 6 bases of the junction left unmatched. CDR1 DFQATT and CDR2 SNEGSKA come from the germline V gene (reference sequence). The CDR3 sequence is CSAINSGGSYNEQFF. Written as DNA, the CDR3 is TGCAGTGCTATTAACAGCGGGGGTTCCTACAATGAGCAGTTCTTC.

This sequence joins TRBV12-3 or TRBV12-4 and TRBJ2-7, with 7 bases identical to TRBD1. V lost 1 base and J lost 2; bases outside the gene matches: 2. The CDR3 sequence is 14 residues long. In nucleotides, the CDR3 is TGTGCCAGCAGTTTAGAAGGGGGCCCCTACGAGCAGTACTTC. It specifies CASSLEGGPYEQYF.

This clonotype came up many times. This chain connects TRBV9 to TRBJ2-7, with 8 bases aligning to TRBD2. Germline trimming cut 4 bases from V and 2 bases from J; bases unmatched to any gene: 11. CDR3 length: 16 amino acids. The germline V gene encodes CDR1 SGDLS and CDR2 YYNGEE. This CDR3 reads CASSPRLSSGTYEQYF. The CDR3, as DNA: TGTGCCAGCAGCCCCCGTCTGAGTAGCGGGACCTACGAGCAGTACTTC.

V usage is TRBV9 and J usage is TRBJ2-5; D uncertain. The CDR3 runs to 15 residues. CDR1 and CDR2 (germline): SGDLS, YYNGEE. V was cut by 4 bases and J by 5 bases, with 18 bases left in between. The CDR3 is CASSPDWRSWETQYF. CDR3 nucleotide sequence: TGTGCCAGCAGCCCAGACTGGAGATCCTGGGAGACCCAGTACTTC.

Ten or more counts support this clonotype. The genes are TRBV29-1 and TRBJ2-2; 7 bases map to TRBD2. This CDR3 is built from 12 residues. Germline V lookup: CDR1 SQVTM, CDR2 ANQGSEA. The CDR3 reads CTGGSLTGELFF. The CDR3 coding sequence is TGCACGGGGGGTAGCTTAACCGGGGAGCTGTTTTTT.

This clonotype was recorded many times. The CDR3 sequence: CSCIGTGQETQYF. CDR3 DNA: TGCAGTTGTATAGGGACAGGCCAAGAGACCCAGTACTTC. The chain is built from TRBV20-1 and TRBJ2-5; TRBD1 matches 8 bases. The germline gives CDR1 DFQATT, CDR2 SNEGSKA (reference sequence). V was clipped by 8 bases and J by 1 base; unmatched bases: 6. The CDR3 contains 13 residues.

This clonotype was counted many times. The CDR3 DNA reads TGTGCCTGGAGTCAAGGTGGCAATCAGCCCCAGCATTTT. Translated, it gives CAWSQGGNQPQHF. The J gene is TRBJ1-5, the V gene TRBV30; no reliable D call. The V and J ends lost 2 bases and 2 bases respectively, with 7 bases between them. This CDR3 has 13 amino acids. Per the germline V gene, CDR1 is GTSNPN and CDR2 is SVGIG (reference sequence).

This clonotype was detected many times. V and J are TRBV11-2 and TRBJ2-7; 8 bases align to TRBD2. The CDR3 has 16 residues. Germline loops: CDR1 SGHAT, CDR2 FQNNGV. The V segment lost 1 base and the J segment 2 bases; nucleotides outside the gene matches: 7. The CDR3 sequence is CASSLVVSGATYEQYF. The CDR3 nucleotides are TGTGCCAGCAGCTTAGTGGTTAGCGGGGCTACCTACGAGCAGTACTTC.

The chain recombines TRBV4-1 with TRBJ2-2; D might be TRBD2 (5 bases). Germline V gene data show CDR1 as MGHRA and CDR2 as YSYEKL. Between the trimmed V and J ends, which lost 1 base and 5 bases, there was a span of 8 bases. The length of the CDR3 is 14 residues. CDR3 coding DNA: TGCGCCAGCAGCCAAGGACGGGGAACCGGGGAGCTGTTTTTT. The encoded protein is CASSQGRGTGELFF.

A single count supports this clonotype. The genes are TRBV9 and TRBJ2-2; 9 bases fit TRBD2. This CDR3 is built from 19 residues. Germline V gene lookup returns CDR1 SGDLS and CDR2 YYNGEE. With 2 bases clipped from V and 7 bases from J, the junction kept 18 bases outside the gene matches. CDR3 loop: CASSVRPSPGLASGGELFF. CDR3 DNA sequence: TGTGCCAGCAGCGTTCGTCCCAGCCCCGGACTAGCGTCGGGCGGGGAGCTGTTTTTT.

This clonotype appeared many times. V and J are TRBV5-1 and TRBJ2-7, with 8 positions matching TRBD1. The V gene's germline CDR1 is SGHRS and CDR2 YFSETQ. CDR3 length equals 15 residues. J lost 2 bases, V lost 6 bases, and 10 bases had no gene match. The CDR3, as DNA: TGCGCCAGCACGCGTACCGGGACAGGTACCTACGAGCAGTACTTC. This codes for CASTRTGTGTYEQYF. The complete variable domain, with remaining parts taken from reference TRBV5-1 and TRBJ2-7, reads KAGVTQTPRYLIKTRGQQVTLSCSPISGHRSVSWYQQTPGQGLQFLFEYFSETQRNKGNFPGRFSGRQFSNSRSEMNVSTLELGDSALYLCASTRTGTGTYEQYFGPGTRLTVT.

The chain couples TRBV5-5 to TRBJ2-6; 11 positions agree with TRBD2. The V segment lost 2 bases and the J segment 1 base; nucleotides outside the gene matches: 2. From germline, CDR1 is SGHKS and CDR2 YYEKEE (reference sequence). There are 17 residues in the CDR3. CDR3 sequence reads: CASSLLAGVSGANVLTF. DNA for the CDR3: TGTGCCAGCAGCTTACTAGCGGGGGTTTCTGGGGCCAACGTCCTGACTTTC. The complete variable domain, with remaining parts taken from reference TRBV5-5 and TRBJ2-6, reads DAGVTQSPTHLIKTRGQQVTLRCSPISGHKSVSWYQQVLGQGPQFIFQYYEKEERGRGNFPDRFSARQFPNYSSELNVNALLLGDSALYLCASSLLAGVSGANVLTFGAGSRLTVL.

This chain links TRBV7-9 with TRBJ2-5; D could derive from TRBD1 or TRBD2 (5 bases each). Germline V CDR1 and CDR2: SEHNR, FQNEAQ (reference sequence). CDR3 length equals 11 residues. With 5 bases removed from V and 5 bases from J, the gap between germline ends came to 6 bases. The CDR3 region is CASSEGETQYF. The CDR3 region has the DNA TGTGCCAGCAGCGAGGGGGAGACCCAGTACTTC.

The sample holds many counts of this clonotype. The chain is built from TRBV20-1 and TRBJ2-1; 14 bases line up with TRBD2. The junction had 8 bases not matched to a gene; V was cut back by 0 bases and J by 1 base. CDR1 is DFQATT, CDR2 SNEGSKA, per germline (reference sequence). This CDR3 contains 19 residues. The CDR3 here is CSARDLGLAGEGSYNEQFF. The CDR3 DNA follows: TGCAGTGCTAGAGATTTGGGACTAGCGGGAGAGGGTTCCTACAATGAGCAGTTCTTC.

The chain uses TRBV29-1 and TRBJ2-4; D ambiguous. This CDR3 region has 12 residues. CDR1 and CDR2 (germline): SQVTM, ANQGSEA. The germline V and J ends were trimmed by 4 bases and 1 base, with 5 bases remaining between them. CDR3 DNA sequence: TGCAGCGTTGGGGATGCCAAAAACATTCAGTACTTC. Translating gives CSVGDAKNIQYF.

This clonotype was seen ten or more times. The chain uses TRBV20-1 and TRBJ2-5; perhaps TRBD2 as D (7 bases). The ends were cut back, 3 bases at V and 5 bases at J, with 22 bases in the middle. The CDR3 covers 16 residues. CDR1 and CDR2 (germline): DFQATT, SNEGSKA (reference sequence). The CDR3 reads CSARGGRPSLLETQYF. The CDR3 bases are TGCAGTGCTAGGGGGGGGCGGCCCTCCCTCTTGGAGACCCAGTACTTC.

This clonotype was seen ten or more times. The rearrangement joins TRBV20-1 to TRBJ1-2, with D maybe TRBD1 (5 bases). This CDR3 contains 15 residues. The germline gives CDR1 DFQATT, CDR2 SNEGSKA (reference sequence). Trimming took off 0 bases at V and 0 bases at J, with 11 bases between the two ends. CDR3 sequence (DNA): TGCAGTGCTAGAGATCGGGACCCCCCTAACTATGGCTACACCTTC. Amino acids: CSARDRDPPNYGYTF.

The chain uses TRBV19 and TRBJ2-7; a weak D match, TRBD1 (6 bases). The germline gives CDR1 LNHDA, CDR2 SQIVND (reference sequence). V was trimmed by 6 bases and J by 0 bases, leaving 15 bases between them. This CDR3 is 15 amino acids long. CDR3 DNA: TGTGCCAGTAGATCCAAAGGGGGTAGCTCCTACGAGCAGTACTTC. Protein: CASRSKGGSSYEQYF.

This clonotype appeared many times. The rearrangement links TRBV11-2 to TRBJ2-7; TRBD1 matches at 8 bases. Germline V gene sequence: CDR1 SGHAT, CDR2 FQNNGV. CDR3 length: 15 amino acids. Trimming took 4 bases from V and 3 from J; bases not matched to a gene: 8. CDR3: CASSSHRTGIYEQYF. The CDR3 region has the DNA TGTGCCAGCAGCTCCCACCGGACAGGGATCTACGAGCAGTACTTC.

The table lists this clonotype with many counts. The chain uses TRBV5-1 and TRBJ1-1, with 7 nucleotides matching TRBD1. The germline V gene encodes CDR1 SGHRS and CDR2 YFSETQ. The V and J ends lost 4 bases and 0 bases, in that order; junction bases with no gene match: 9. The length of the CDR3 is 16 residues. CDR3 in DNA: TGCGCCAGCAGCCCGAGCCCCGACAGGGTGAACACTGAAGCTTTCTTT. Its protein is CASSPSPDRVNTEAFF. Filled out from reference TRBV5-1 and TRBJ1-1, the complete variable domain reads KAGVTQTPRYLIKTRGQQVTLSCSPISGHRSVSWYQQTPGQGLQFLFEYFSETQRNKGNFPGRFSGRQFSNSRSEMNVSTLELGDSALYLCASSPSPDRVNTEAFFGQGTRLTVV.

The V gene is TRBV7-3, the J gene TRBJ2-1, with unresolved D. The ends were cut back, 1 base at V and 9 bases at J, with 7 bases in the middle. Germline CDR1 reads SGHTA; CDR2 reads FQGTGA. There are 12 residues in the CDR3. Here the CDR3 DNA reads TGTGCCAGCAGCTTAAGTCCCGGTGAGCAGTTCTTC. It yields the protein CASSLSPGEQFF.

This clonotype came up many times. The rearrangement joins TRBV5-1 to TRBJ2-1; the D gene is possibly TRBD1 (5 bases). The germline CDR1 and CDR2 sequences are SGHRS and YFSETQ. The CDR3 runs 13 residues. The V gene lost 6 bases and the J gene lost 5 bases, with 12 bases spanning the gap. The CDR3 protein is CASIDGADNEQFF. The CDR3 DNA reads as TGCGCCAGCATTGATGGGGCAGACAATGAGCAGTTCTTC.

J is TRBJ2-7 and V is TRBV5-1; D not resolved. CDR3 length: 14 residues. V was shortened by 2 bases and J by 3 bases, with 12 bases between the two germline ends. In germline, CDR1 is SGHRS, CDR2 YFSETQ. The CDR3 DNA reads as TGCGCCAGCAGCTTCTCTCGGCCCCTCTACGAGCAGTACTTC. Translated: CASSFSRPLYEQYF.

This clonotype was counted many times. The chain carries TRBV12-3 or TRBV12-4 and TRBJ2-7; D assignment may be TRBD1 or TRBD2 (5 bases each). The CDR3 contains 12 residues. Trimming took off 8 bases at V and 6 bases at J, with 14 bases between the two ends. The CDR3 DNA sequence: TGTGCCAGCCGGTCCGGTGGGGGCGAGCAGTACTTC. Translating gives CASRSGGGEQYF.

At least ten counts were recorded for this clonotype. V and J are TRBV7-2 and TRBJ1-5; possible D gene TRBD1, 6 bases. Germline CDR1 is SGHTA and CDR2 is FQGNSA. CDR3 length: 15 amino acids. Trimming cost V 2 bases and J 6 bases, with 14 bases left between them. CDR3 sequence reads: CASSLIGGVGQPQHF. In nucleotides, the CDR3 is TGTGCCAGCAGCTTAATAGGGGGAGTCGGTCAGCCCCAGCATTTT.

The V call is TRBV12-3 or TRBV12-4, the J call TRBJ2-3; D is perhaps TRBD2 (6 bases). V lost 4 bases, J lost 2 bases, and 16 bases lay in between. This CDR3 has 16 residues. The CDR3 region is CASSYPGTGDTDTQYF. CDR3 DNA: TGTGCCAGCAGTTATCCGGGGACGGGAGACACAGATACGCAGTATTTT.